The following is a T cell receptor (beta chain) sequence with its context. Its antigen is currently unknown. Individuals selected for sequencing had exhibited CD8+CD57+ cell expansion on flow cytometry. Genomic DNA templated the TCR beta VDJ and CDR3 profiling. Each CDR3 protein is one row after TCRdb ran MiXCR on the reads. The sample has approximately 160,000 distinct CDR3 sequences, over 40% seen once. The sample originates from a study of CD8+CD57+ T cells in acquired aplastic anemia. Study-level information: Quantities of DNA derived from sorted CD4+ and CD8+ cells averaged approximately 3 ug.

The V gene lost 0 bases and the J gene lost 6 bases, with 9 bases spanning the gap. CDR1 is SNHLY and CDR2 is FYNNEI in the germline V gene. CDR3 size: 14 residues. Study-wide points: Patients and controls were found to share twenty-nine CD8+ CDR3 sequences.

This chain uses TRBV2 with TRBJ2-1; D gene unclear. Material: sorted CD4+, CD8+, or CD8+CD57+ T cells (not recorded which) from PBMCs. The TCR comes from a human donor with aplastic anemia. The DNA of the CDR3 is TGTGCCAGCAGTGAAGCTGTAGTCTCCAATGAGCAGTTCTTC. Translation: CASSEAVVSNEQFF. The variable domain in full, with the rest retrieved from reference TRBV2 and TRBJ2-1, is EPEVTQTPSHQVTQMGQEVILRCVPISNHLYFYWYRQILGQKVEFLVSFYNNEISEKSEIFDDQFSVERPDGSNFTLKIRSTKLEDSAMYFCASSEAVVSNEQFFGPGTRLTVL.